Each of the 19 T cell receptor beta chains below was sequenced from the same sample in a study of T cell responses to AZD1222 COVID-19 vaccine. Measured with immunoSEQ multiplex PCR; TCRdb has only the in-frame clones, and not every one. The top ten clones hold about 3.5% of a sample with some 200,000 clones, about nine tenths of them seen once. The sample here was peripheral blood, taken 28 days after the second AZD1222 dose. The source of these receptors is an adult who received the AZD1222 COVID-19 vaccine.

This rearrangement joins TRBV3-1 (or the pseudogene TRBV3-2) to TRBJ2-7, with 12 bases fitting TRBD2. Germline trimming cut 4 bases from V and 3 bases from J; bases unmatched to any gene: 1. The germline gives CDR1 LGHDT, CDR2 YNNKEL (reference sequence). The CDR3 consists of 14 residues. CDR3 loop: CASSPGLAGYEQYF. Here the CDR3 DNA reads TGTGCCAGCAGCCCGGGACTAGCGGGCTACGAGCAGTACTTC.

V usage is TRBV15 and J usage is TRBJ1-4; D unresolved. V was shortened by 0 bases and J by 7 bases, with 21 bases between the two germline ends. Germline-derived CDR1 and CDR2 are LNHNV and YYDKDF (reference sequence). This CDR3 has 18 amino acids. CDR3 bases: TGTGCCACCAGCAGAGATATAAAAGGTTCGGCAGCGGGTGAAAAACTGTTTTTT. Protein product: CATSRDIKGSAAGEKLFF.

Here the CDR3 reads CASLDRGTYEQYF. As DNA, the CDR3 is TGTGCCAGCCTGGACAGGGGTACCTACGAGCAGTACTTC. The chain couples TRBV5-6 to TRBJ2-7, with TRBD1 matching over 9 bases. CDR3 length equals 13 residues. CDR1 is SGHDT, CDR2 YYEEEE, per germline. Unmatched junction bases numbered 4, after V lost 7 bases and J lost 2 bases.

This clone was observed once. The chain combines TRBV21-1 with TRBJ1-5; the table names TRBD1, a call not compared with the DNA. TRBV21-1 is given as a pseudogene. This CDR3 spans 17 amino acids. This CDR3 is CASSKVTGRNSNQPQHF. The DNA for the CDR3 is TGTGCCAGCAGCAAAGTCACAGGGCGGAATAGCAATCAGCCCCAGCATTTT.

J is TRBJ2-1 and V is TRBV11-3, with TRBD2 as a possible D gene (6 bases). CDR1 SGHNT and CDR2 YENEEA come from the germline V gene. Deletions cut 5 bases from V and 4 bases from J, with 15 bases between. The CDR3 is 15 residues long. The CDR3 DNA reads as TGTGCCAGCAGCCCCAGTTTTAGCGGATACAATGAGCAGTTCTTC. Translating it yields CASSPSFSGYNEQFF. Filled out from reference TRBV11-3 and TRBJ2-1, the complete variable domain reads EAGVVQSPRYKIIEKKQPVAFWCNPISGHNTLYWYLQNLGQGPELLIRYENEEAVDDSQLPKDRFSAERLKGVDSTLKIQPAELGDSAVYLCASSPSFSGYNEQFFGPGTRLTVL.

The chain employs TRBV18 and TRBJ2-2; D ambiguous. Germline values: CDR1 KGHSH, CDR2 LQKENI. V was pared by 0 bases and J by 3 bases, with 8 bases between. The CDR3 is made up of 15 amino acids. CDR3 coding DNA: TGTGCCAGCTCACCACCGACCAGGTACACCGGGGAGCTGTTTTTT. Residues: CASSPPTRYTGELFF.

This chain joins TRBV9 and TRBJ2-2; 7 bases map to TRBD2. Trimming removed 5 bases from V and 4 bases from J; junction bases left unmatched: 11. Germline V lookup: CDR1 SGDLS, CDR2 YYNGEE. The CDR3 loop spans 16 amino acids. The CDR3 nucleotides are TGTGCCAGCAGTGATCACGCGGGAGTCGTCACCGGGGAGCTGTTTTTT. Its protein is CASSDHAGVVTGELFF. Complete variable domain (other parts from reference TRBV9 and TRBJ2-2): DSGVTQTPKHLITATGQRVTLRCSPRSGDLSVYWYQQSLDQGLQFLIQYYNGEERAKGNILERFSAQQFPDLHSELNLSSLELGDSALYFCASSDHAGVVTGELFFGEGSRLTVL.

The chain joins TRBV6-2 or TRBV6-3 to TRBJ1-1; 7 nucleotides match TRBD1. Germline CDR1 MNHEY, CDR2 SVGEGT. J gave up 7 bases and V 6 bases, and 20 bases lay outside the gene matches. CDR3 size: 17 residues. CDR3 loop: CASSPATYRGTFSEAFF. DNA of the CDR3: TGTGCCAGCAGCCCGGCGACATACAGGGGTACGTTTAGTGAAGCTTTCTTT.

V gene TRBV9 combines with J gene TRBJ2-5; D is ambiguous. CDR3 length: 15 residues. CDR1 is SGDLS and CDR2 is YYNGEE in the germline V gene. V was shortened by 0 bases and J by 1 base, with 10 bases between the two germline ends. The CDR3 DNA is TGTGCCAGCAGCGTAGGTAGAAGGACCCAAGAGACCCAGTACTTC. Translated: CASSVGRRTQETQYF.

The chain employs TRBV20-1 and TRBJ2-7; D perhaps matches TRBD2 (6 bases). The CDR3 runs 11 residues. V was cut by 3 bases and J by 6 bases, with 9 bases left in between. The V gene's germline CDR1 is DFQATT and CDR2 SNEGSKA (reference sequence). CDR3 loop: CSARTSAEQYF. As DNA, the CDR3 is TGCAGTGCTAGGACTAGTGCCGAGCAGTACTTC.

The gene calls are TRBV7-2 and TRBJ1-4; D remains ambiguous. Per the germline V gene, CDR1 is SGHTA and CDR2 is FQGNSA. Between the trimmed V and J ends, which lost 5 bases and 11 bases, there was a span of 18 bases. The CDR3 runs to 14 residues. CDR3 amino acids: CASSLLGPEGKLFF. CDR3 nucleotide sequence: TGTGCCAGCAGCCTCCTCGGACCCGAAGGGAAACTGTTTTTT.

V and J are TRBV10-2 and TRBJ2-3; D might be TRBD1 (6 bases). The CDR3 loop spans 14 amino acids. Per germline, CDR1 WSHSY and CDR2 SAAADI. V dropped 2 bases and J dropped 5 bases, with 11 bases sitting between them. The CDR3 protein is CASSEPGAGDTQYF. The DNA for the CDR3 is TGCGCCAGCAGTGAGCCAGGGGCCGGAGATACGCAGTATTTT.

The chain carries TRBV4-1 and TRBJ1-3, with a weak D call TRBD1 (5 bases). The CDR3 runs 15 residues. Germline V gene lookup returns CDR1 MGHRA and CDR2 YSYEKL. The ends were cut back, 3 bases at V and 0 bases at J, with 9 bases in the middle. CDR3 region: CASSQRQTSGNTIYF. The CDR3 bases are TGCGCCAGCAGCCAGAGACAGACCTCTGGAAACACCATATATTTT.

J is TRBJ2-5 and V is TRBV7-2; D might be TRBD1 (7 bases). This CDR3 comprises 16 residues. V was cut by 4 bases and J by 5 bases, with 20 bases left in between. Germline values: CDR1 SGHTA, CDR2 FQGNSA. This CDR3 is CASSSSGTAGGETQYF. CDR3 in DNA: TGTGCCAGCAGCTCCTCCGGGACAGCTGGGGGGGAGACCCAGTACTTC.

The chain uses TRBV5-6 and TRBJ1-4; the match to TRBD1 covers 9 bases. CDR3 length: 15 residues. CDR1 and CDR2 from the germline V gene are SGHDT and YYEEEE. V lost 4 bases, J lost 4 bases, and 5 bases stayed unmatched. In DNA, the CDR3 is TGTGCCAGCAGCGGGACAGGGAAGTTTAATGAAAAACTGTTTTTT. It is translated as CASSGTGKFNEKLFF.

This chain's CDR3 is CAWGSGNTIYF. DNA for the CDR3: TGTGCCTGGGGGTCGGGAAACACCATATATTTT. This chain connects TRBV30 to TRBJ1-3, with D hard to call. Germline V gives CDR1 GTSNPN, CDR2 SVGIG (reference sequence). This CDR3 contains 11 residues. V was pared by 5 bases and J by 4 bases, with 6 bases between.

The chain has TRBV7-9 and TRBJ1-2; the D is unclear. The CDR3 has 13 amino acids. V was clipped by 5 bases and J by 0 bases, with 7 bases between them. Germline V lookup: CDR1 SEHNR, CDR2 FQNEAQ (reference sequence). This chain's CDR3 is CASSETANYGYTF. DNA for the CDR3: TGTGCCAGCAGCGAAACAGCTAACTATGGCTACACCTTC.

V usage is TRBV12-3 or TRBV12-4 and J usage is TRBJ2-6; D is undetermined. V lost 6 bases, J lost 1 base, and 1 base lay in between. The CDR3 contains 12 residues. CDR3 nucleotide sequence: TGTGCCAGCAGATCTGGGGCCAACGTCCTGACTTTC. Protein product: CASRSGANVLTF.

V usage is TRBV6-1 and J usage is TRBJ2-7, with D unclear. There are 15 residues in the CDR3. The V end lost 2 bases, the J end lost 3 bases, and 14 bases lay between the germline ends. Germline CDR1 is MNHNS and CDR2 is SASEGT. CDR3 bases: TGTGCCAGCAGTGAATATGGAATAGGGCACTACGAGCAGTACTTC. Encoded protein: CASSEYGIGHYEQYF.